This passage covers 14 T cell receptor beta chains from one sample sequenced in a study of spatial heterogeneity in lung cancer. Time point here: sample taken at primary tumor resection. MiXCR, run by TCRdb on the 5' RACE reads, gives a single entry per CDR3 protein. The table has more than 60,000 distinct CDR3 sequences, about 5.9% seen once. The source was PBMCs, collected at surgery. The receptors here all came from a female donor with early-stage non-small cell lung cancer.

This clonotype was observed many times. The chain couples TRBV7-2 to TRBJ2-3, with TRBD2 matching over 10 bases. Germline V gene lookup returns CDR1 SGHTA and CDR2 FQGNSA. The length of the CDR3 is 17 residues. The ends lost 3 bases at V and 4 bases at J; junction bases unmatched: 10. The CDR3, as DNA: TGTGCCAGCAGCTTCGATCGTCTAGCGGGAGCGGCAGATACGCAGTATTTT. Translated: CASSFDRLAGAADTQYF.

This rearrangement joins TRBV7-3 to TRBJ2-4, with TRBD1 matching over 7 bases. V lost 5 bases, J lost 6 bases, and 10 bases stayed unmatched. There are 15 residues in the CDR3. The germline gives CDR1 SGHTA, CDR2 FQGTGA. The DNA of the CDR3 is TGTGCCAGCAGCCAACTACAGGGGCGCGGAAACATTCAGTACTTC. It codes for CASSQLQGRGNIQYF.

The table lists this clonotype with many counts. This chain joins TRBV5-1 and TRBJ2-3; a weak D match, TRBD1 (7 bases). The CDR3 covers 16 residues. Trimming left V 4 bases short and J 3 bases short, with 18 bases between. In germline, CDR1 is SGHRS, CDR2 YFSETQ. The CDR3 protein is CASSPGRGGATDTQYF. CDR3 DNA: TGCGCCAGCAGCCCCGGGAGAGGGGGCGCGACAGATACGCAGTATTTT.

The chain is built from TRBV7-8 and TRBJ2-1; D is possibly TRBD1 or TRBD2 (6 bases each). Germline CDR1 and CDR2: SGHVS and FQNEAQ. The CDR3 length is 16 residues. V was shortened by 5 bases and J by 2 bases, with 16 bases between the two germline ends. DNA for the CDR3: TGTGCCAGCAGCCCAACTGGGGGCGGGACCTACAATGAGCAGTTCTTC. Translated, it gives CASSPTGGGTYNEQFF.

At least ten counts were recorded for this clonotype. CDR3 in DNA: TGCAGCGTTGGGGCAGCTGGGGCCAACGTCCTGACTTTC. It specifies CSVGAAGANVLTF. The V gene is TRBV29-1, the J gene TRBJ2-6; the D is unclear. Germline CDR1 SQVTM, CDR2 ANQGSEA. The CDR3 has 13 amino acids. The germline V and J ends were trimmed by 4 bases and 2 bases, with 6 bases remaining between them. Full variable domain (outside the CDR3, taken from reference TRBV29-1 and TRBJ2-6): SAVISQKPSRDICQRGTSLTIQCQVDSQVTMMFWYRQQPGQSLTLIATANQGSEATYESGFVIDKFPISRPNLTFSTLTVSNMSPEDSSIYLCSVGAAGANVLTFGAGSRLTVL.

A few counts support this clonotype. The chain couples TRBV12-3 or TRBV12-4 to TRBJ2-5; 7 bases fit TRBD1. This CDR3 is 16 amino acids long. V shed 5 bases and J 5 bases; nucleotides not matched to a gene: 14. The CDR3 nucleotides read TGTGCCAGCAGTCCCCCATGGACAGGCCAGGAGGAGACCCAGTACTTC. Translated: CASSPPWTGQEETQYF.

The rearrangement joins TRBV25-1 to TRBJ2-5, with a tentative D call TRBD2 (6 bases). The germline gives CDR1 MGHDK, CDR2 SYGVNS. V lost 1 base, J lost 5 bases, and 17 bases lay in between. CDR3 length: 16 residues. This CDR3 reads CASSESQAGPRETQYF. CDR3 sequence (DNA): TGTGCCAGCAGTGAATCCCAAGCGGGTCCTAGGGAGACCCAGTACTTC.

V usage is TRBV29-1 and J usage is TRBJ2-7; 8 nucleotides agree with TRBD2. CDR1 is SQVTM and CDR2 is ANQGSEA in the germline V gene. J was trimmed by 7 bases and V by 3 bases; bases with no gene match: 11. The CDR3 covers 14 residues. The CDR3 reads CSVEPAGGALEQYF. CDR3 DNA: TGCAGCGTTGAGCCGGCGGGAGGAGCTCTAGAGCAGTACTTC.

There are many counts of this clonotype. The J gene is TRBJ2-6, the V gene TRBV28; TRBD1 or TRBD2 may be the D gene (5 bases each). V was clipped by 7 bases and J by 0 bases, with 19 bases between them. The CDR3 length is 18 residues. Germline loops: CDR1 MDHEN, CDR2 SYDVKM. CDR3 DNA sequence: TGTGCCAGCAACATCCGGGACCGAAGAGCCTCTGGGGCCAACGTCCTGACTTTC. Encoded protein: CASNIRDRRASGANVLTF.

The chain recombines TRBV20-1 with TRBJ1-1; 10 bases map to TRBD1. J lost 0 bases, V lost 5 bases, and 6 bases had no gene match. This CDR3 contains 15 residues. Germline assignment: CDR1 DFQATT and CDR2 SNEGSKA (reference sequence). CDR3 protein: CSAGDRGWMNTEAFF. CDR3 DNA: TGCAGTGCTGGGGACAGGGGATGGATGAACACTGAAGCTTTCTTT.

This clonotype showed up many times. V is TRBV12-3 or TRBV12-4 and J is TRBJ1-2; a possible D gene is TRBD1 (6 bases). Trimming took 7 bases from V and 3 from J, leaving 15 bases between them. The CDR3 is 14 residues long. The DNA for the CDR3 is TGTGCCAGCACCACCGGGGGGCGGTACTATGGCTACACCTTC. This sequence encodes CASTTGGRYYGYTF.

The chain uses TRBV6-2 or TRBV6-3 and TRBJ2-3; 12 nucleotides align to TRBD2. The CDR3 extends over 16 amino acids. After removal of 4 bases from V and 2 bases from J, the junction contained 4 bases not matched to a gene. Germline CDR1 MNHEY, CDR2 SVGEGT. This CDR3 reads CASSFLAGGPTDTQYF. The CDR3 nucleotides are TGTGCCAGCAGTTTCCTAGCGGGAGGGCCCACAGATACGCAGTATTTT.

This clonotype occurred many times. This chain connects TRBV4-1 to TRBJ1-4; D gene uncertain. The germline V and J ends were trimmed by 1 base and 0 bases, with 9 bases remaining between them. The V gene's germline CDR1 is MGHRA and CDR2 YSYEKL. The CDR3 has 16 amino acids. Written as DNA, the CDR3 is TGCGCCAGCAGCCAAGGGACGGCAGCAACTAATGAAAAACTGTTTTTT. It is translated as CASSQGTAATNEKLFF.

Here the CDR3 DNA reads TGTGCCAGCAGTACGGGGCAGAACACCGGGGAGCTGTTTTTT. Amino acid sequence: CASSTGQNTGELFF. V and J are TRBV11-1 and TRBJ2-2, with D perhaps matching TRBD1 or TRBD2 (5 bases each). Germline loops: CDR1 SGHAT, CDR2 FQDESV (reference sequence). V was cut by 6 bases and J by 1 base, with 9 bases left in between. This CDR3 has 14 residues.